A selection of T cell receptor beta chains follows, all from one sample in a study of spatial heterogeneity in lung cancer. TCRdb independently ran MiXCR on the 5' RACE reads; one entry per CDR3 protein. The data show about 100,000 distinct CDR3 sequences, with 4% to 4.5% seen just once and around 20% held by the top ten. The sequencing used lung tumor tissue, collected at surgery. The receptors derive from a male donor with early-stage non-small cell lung cancer. The CDR3 runs from the conserved cysteine through the conserved F or W. A D gene is named only where the DNA matches it firmly. Some rows have no size entry. The others give once, few or many, or a class for an expanded clone.

D: -; size: many; J: TRBJ1-3; V: TRBV28; DNA: TGTGCCAGCAGTTCCCTCCCCCACACCATATATTTT; CDR3: CASSSLPHTIYF
D: TRBD2; size: -; J: TRBJ2-3; V: TRBV4-1; DNA: TGCGCCAGCAGCCAAGATCCCTTGGGGCGGGGGGGTTATACGCAGTATTTT; CDR3: CASSQDPLGRGGYTQYF
D: -; size: many; J: TRBJ2-1; V: TRBV29-1; DNA: TGCAGCGTTGAAGACCATAGCCGAAGCTCCTACAATGAGCAGTTCTTC; CDR3: CSVEDHSRSSYNEQFF
D: -; size: many; J: TRBJ1-5; V: TRBV2; DNA: TGTGCCAGCAGCTCGGGTGCCAATCAGCCCCAGCATTTT; CDR3: CASSSGANQPQHF
D: -; size: few; J: TRBJ1-2; V: TRBV2; DNA: TGTGCCAGCACCCTCCCCGGGGTTGGCGGCTACACCTTC; CDR3: CASTLPGVGGYTF
D: -; size: -; J: TRBJ1-5; V: TRBV18; DNA: TGTGCCAGCTCGCCATCACAGGGACAGCCCCAGCATTTT; CDR3: CASSPSQGQPQHF
D: -; size: many; J: TRBJ2-4; V: TRBV4-1; DNA: TGCGCCAGCAGCCTTCAGGGACTAGCCAAAAACATTCAGTACTTC; CDR3: CASSLQGLAKNIQYF
D: -; size: many; J: TRBJ1-3; V: TRBV29-1; DNA: TGCAGCGGAATTACAAGCTCTGGAAACACCATATATTTT; CDR3: CSGITSSGNTIYF
D: TRBD1; size: many; J: TRBJ2-7; V: TRBV6-6; DNA: TGTGCCAGCCGGGACAGGACCTACGAGCAGTACTTC; CDR3: CASRDRTYEQYF
D: TRBD1; size: many; J: TRBJ2-3; V: TRBV10-1; DNA: TGCGCCAGCACTCGACAGGGAGAAAGCACAGATACGCAGTATTTT; CDR3: CASTRQGESTDTQYF
D: -; size: many; J: TRBJ1-1; V: TRBV5-4; DNA: TGTGCCAGCAGCTTGGCCGGCTCCCATGCAGGCACTGAAGCTTTCTTT; CDR3: CASSLAGSHAGTEAFF
D: -; size: many; J: TRBJ1-5; V: TRBV13; DNA: TGTGCCAGCAGCCCATGGGGTCAGCCCCAGCATTTT; CDR3: CASSPWGQPQHF
D: TRBD2; size: many; J: TRBJ2-3; V: TRBV5-1; DNA: TGCGCCAGCAGCCACTTAGCGGGAGTGCAAGATACGCAGTATTTT; CDR3: CASSHLAGVQDTQYF
D: -; size: many; J: TRBJ1-6; V: TRBV28; DNA: TGTGCCAGCAGTTTATTGCTTGTTGGTAATTCACCCCTCCACTTT; CDR3: CASSLLLVGNSPLHF
D: -; size: many; J: TRBJ2-1; V: TRBV29-1; DNA: TGCAGCGCTCGGGAGCAGTCCTACAATGAGCAGTTCTTC; CDR3: CSAREQSYNEQFF
D: TRBD2; size: many; J: TRBJ2-3; V: TRBV12-3/TRBV12-4; DNA: TGTGCCAGCAGTGTAGCGGGCGGAGATACGCAGTATTTT; CDR3: CASSVAGGDTQYF